The TCR beta chain described here comes from a study of neurological immune-mediated disorders. Study-wide context: About 90% of the roughly 34 multiple sclerosis patients had relapsing-remitting disease; 3 had secondary progressive.

TCRdb reanalysed the 5' RACE reads using MiXCR and keeps one entry per CDR3 protein. This table holds 45,000 or so distinct CDR3 sequences, approximately 3% found once. V was shortened by 4 bases and J by 2 bases, with 10 bases between the two germline ends. CDR1 and CDR2 (germline): SGHNT, YYREEE (reference sequence). The CDR3 runs to 14 residues. This clonotype was seen ten or more times. Sample: PBMCs. This receptor was identified in a woman in her 50s with multiple sclerosis. The chain combines TRBV5-4 with TRBJ2-4, with D unclear. The CDR3 here is CASSAAGPKNIQYF. CDR3 DNA sequence: TGTGCCAGCAGCGCCGCTGGGCCCAAAAACATTCAGTACTTC.